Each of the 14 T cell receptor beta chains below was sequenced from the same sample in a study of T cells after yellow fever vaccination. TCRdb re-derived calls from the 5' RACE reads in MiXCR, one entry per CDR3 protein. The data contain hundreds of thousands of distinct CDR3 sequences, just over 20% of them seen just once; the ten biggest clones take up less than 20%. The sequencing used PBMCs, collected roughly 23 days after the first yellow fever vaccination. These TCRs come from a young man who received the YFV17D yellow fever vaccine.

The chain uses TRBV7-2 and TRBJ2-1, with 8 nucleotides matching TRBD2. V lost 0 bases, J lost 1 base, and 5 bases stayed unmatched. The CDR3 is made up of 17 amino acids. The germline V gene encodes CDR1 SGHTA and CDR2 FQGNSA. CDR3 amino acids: CASSLAIGGGSYNEQFF. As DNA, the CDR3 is TGTGCCAGCAGCTTAGCTATCGGCGGGGGGTCCTACAATGAGCAGTTCTTC. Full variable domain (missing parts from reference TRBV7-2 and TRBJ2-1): GAGVSQSPSNKVTEKGKDVELRCDPISGHTALYWYRQSLGQGLEFLIYFQGNSAPDKSGLPSDRFSAERTGGSVSTLTIQRTQQEDSAVYLCASSLAIGGGSYNEQFFGPGTRLTVL.

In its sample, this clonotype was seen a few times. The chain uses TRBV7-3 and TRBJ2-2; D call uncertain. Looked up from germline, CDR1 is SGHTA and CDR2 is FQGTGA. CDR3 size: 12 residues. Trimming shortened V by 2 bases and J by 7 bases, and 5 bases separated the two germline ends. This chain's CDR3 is CASSLFLGELFF. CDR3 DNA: TGTGCCAGCAGCTTATTCCTCGGGGAGCTGTTTTTT.

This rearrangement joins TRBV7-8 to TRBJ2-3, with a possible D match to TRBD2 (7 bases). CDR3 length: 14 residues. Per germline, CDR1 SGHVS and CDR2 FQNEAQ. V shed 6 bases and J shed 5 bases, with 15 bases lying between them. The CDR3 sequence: CASRVGGRRDTQYF. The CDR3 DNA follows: TGTGCCAGCAGGGTGGGGGGGCGACGAGATACGCAGTATTTT. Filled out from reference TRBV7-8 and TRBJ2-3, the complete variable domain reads GAGVSQSPRYKVAKRGQDVALRCDPISGHVSLFWYQQALGQGPEFLTYFQNEAQLDKSGLPSDRFFAERPEGSVSTLKIQRTQQEDSAVYLCASRVGGRRDTQYFGPGTRLTVL.

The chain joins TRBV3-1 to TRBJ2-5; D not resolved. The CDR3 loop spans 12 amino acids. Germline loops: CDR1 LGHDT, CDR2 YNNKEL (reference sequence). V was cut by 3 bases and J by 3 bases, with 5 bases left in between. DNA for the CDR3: TGTGCCAGCAGCCACCCTGAAGAGACCCAGTACTTC. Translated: CASSHPEETQYF.

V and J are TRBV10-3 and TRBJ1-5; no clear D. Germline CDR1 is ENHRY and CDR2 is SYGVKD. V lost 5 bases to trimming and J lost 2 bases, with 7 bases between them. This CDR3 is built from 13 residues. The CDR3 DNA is TGTGCCATCAGTACGGTTGGCAATCAGCCCCAGCATTTT. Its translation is CAISTVGNQPQHF.

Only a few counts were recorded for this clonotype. As DNA, the CDR3 is TGTGCCAGCAGTTTCGCAAATAGCAATCAGCCCCAGCATTTT. This codes for CASSFANSNQPQHF. This chain uses TRBV27 with TRBJ1-5; no clear D. The CDR3 loop spans 14 amino acids. The germline V gene encodes CDR1 MNHEY and CDR2 SMNVEV (reference sequence). V dropped 3 bases and J dropped 0 bases, with 6 bases sitting between them.

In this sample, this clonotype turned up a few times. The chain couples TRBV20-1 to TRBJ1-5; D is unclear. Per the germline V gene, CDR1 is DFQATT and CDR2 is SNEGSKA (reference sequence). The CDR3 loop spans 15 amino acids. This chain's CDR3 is CSTAVLAPGNQPQHF. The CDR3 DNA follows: TGCAGCACTGCCGTTCTGGCCCCTGGCAATCAGCCCCAGCATTTT.

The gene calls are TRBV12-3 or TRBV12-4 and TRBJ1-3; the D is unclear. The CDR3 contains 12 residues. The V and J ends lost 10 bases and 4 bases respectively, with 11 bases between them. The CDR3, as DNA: TGTGCCAACCAGAGAGTGGGAAACACCATATATTTT. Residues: CANQRVGNTIYF.

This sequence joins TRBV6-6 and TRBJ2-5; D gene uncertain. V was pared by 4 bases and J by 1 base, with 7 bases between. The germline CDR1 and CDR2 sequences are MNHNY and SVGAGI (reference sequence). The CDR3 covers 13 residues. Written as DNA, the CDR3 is TGTGCCAGCAGTTTCCGAACCCAAGAGACCCAGTACTTC. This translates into CASSFRTQETQYF.

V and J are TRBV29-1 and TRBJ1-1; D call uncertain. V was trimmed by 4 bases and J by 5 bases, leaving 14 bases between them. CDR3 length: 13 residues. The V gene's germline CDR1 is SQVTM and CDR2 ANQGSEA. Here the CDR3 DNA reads TGCAGCGTTGCTGAAGGGAGGTTGACTGAAGCTTTCTTT. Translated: CSVAEGRLTEAFF.

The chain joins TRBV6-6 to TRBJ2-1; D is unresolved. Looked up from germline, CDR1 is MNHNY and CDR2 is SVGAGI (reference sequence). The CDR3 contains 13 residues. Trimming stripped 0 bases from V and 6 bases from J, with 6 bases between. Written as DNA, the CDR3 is TGTGCCAGCAGTTACTCGCCCCCCAATGAGCAGTTCTTC. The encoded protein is CASSYSPPNEQFF.

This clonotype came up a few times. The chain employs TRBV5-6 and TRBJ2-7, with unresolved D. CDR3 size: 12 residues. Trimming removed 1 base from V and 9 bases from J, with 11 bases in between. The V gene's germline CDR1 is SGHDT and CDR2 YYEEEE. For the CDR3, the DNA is TGTGCCAGCAGCTTGCGGCACACCGGGCAGTACGTC. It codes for CASSLRHTGQYV.

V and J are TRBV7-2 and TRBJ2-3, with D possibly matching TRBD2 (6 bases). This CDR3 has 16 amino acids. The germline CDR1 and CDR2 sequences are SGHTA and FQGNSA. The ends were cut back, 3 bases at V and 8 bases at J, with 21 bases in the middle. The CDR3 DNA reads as TGTGCCAGCAGCTTCGTTCAACCGCCCCTCGGGGGTACGCAGTATTTT. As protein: CASSFVQPPLGGTQYF.

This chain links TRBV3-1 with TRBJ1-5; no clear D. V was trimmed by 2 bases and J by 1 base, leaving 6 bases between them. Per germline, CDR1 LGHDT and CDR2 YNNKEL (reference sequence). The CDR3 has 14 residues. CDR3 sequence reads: CASSQLRSNQPQHF. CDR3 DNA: TGTGCCAGCAGCCAACTGCGGAGCAATCAGCCCCAGCATTTT.